This entry lists 19 T cell receptor beta chains sequenced from one sample in a study of T-cell reconstitution after alpha-beta-depleted transplantation in children. Unique molecular identifiers were used to barcode this TCRbeta library. One entry per CDR3 protein results from TCRdb running MiXCR on the PCR reads. The sample contains about 240,000 distinct CDR3 sequences, about a quarter of which appear only once. Sequenced here: PBMCs, sampled before TCRalphabeta/CD19-depleted stem cell transplant. These receptors all stem from a girl aged 2-10 years with Fanconi anemia, due to receive a stem cell transplant.

In this sample, this clonotype turned up a few times. V is TRBV5-1 and J is TRBJ2-3; a weak D match, TRBD2 (5 bases). This CDR3 contains 14 residues. V was pared by 6 bases and J by 0 bases, with 11 bases between. Looked up from germline, CDR1 is SGHRS and CDR2 is YFSETQ. This CDR3 is CASTPQRSTDTQYF. CDR3 bases: TGCGCCAGCACCCCACAGCGGAGCACAGATACGCAGTATTTT.

The V gene is TRBV29-1, the J gene TRBJ1-2; D gene uncertain. This CDR3 is built from 12 residues. Trimming cost V 4 bases and J 6 bases, with 12 bases left between them. Germline CDR1 reads SQVTM; CDR2 reads ANQGSEA. CDR3 bases: TGCAGCGTTGGTACGGCGGAACATGGCTACACCTTC. Translating gives CSVGTAEHGYTF.

This clonotype was counted only a few times. The chain has TRBV29-1 and TRBJ2-1, with 12 bases aligning to TRBD2. CDR3 length: 14 amino acids. With 0 bases clipped from V and 9 bases from J, the junction kept 3 bases outside the gene matches. Per the germline V gene, CDR1 is SQVTM and CDR2 is ANQGSEA. CDR3 protein: CSVEDVTSGSEQFF. The CDR3 coding sequence is TGCAGCGTTGAAGACGTGACTAGCGGGAGTGAGCAGTTCTTC.

This clonotype came up a few times. The chain links TRBV10-3 to TRBJ2-5; TRBD2 matches 15 bases. CDR1 and CDR2 (germline): ENHRY, SYGVKD. The CDR3 covers 18 residues. J was trimmed by 7 bases and V by 2 bases; bases with no gene match: 11. The CDR3 region is CAISEGTSGRRPRGTQYF. The CDR3 coding sequence is TGTGCCATCAGTGAGGGGACTAGCGGGAGGCGCCCAAGAGGGACCCAGTACTTC.

The table lists this clonotype with many counts. The gene calls are TRBV12-3 or TRBV12-4 and TRBJ2-1; D unclear. The CDR3 length is 12 residues. Trimming cost V 3 bases and J 6 bases, with 6 bases left between them. The DNA for the CDR3 is TGTGCCAGCAGTTTCTCTCCCAATGAGCAGTTCTTC. It specifies CASSFSPNEQFF.

Many counts were recorded for this clonotype. This chain links TRBV20-1 with TRBJ1-2, with 10 bases that match TRBD1. The trim removed 4 bases at V and 5 bases at J, leaving 4 bases unmatched. Germline values: CDR1 DFQATT, CDR2 SNEGSKA (reference sequence). This CDR3 is 13 amino acids long. This chain's CDR3 is CSATRDRGYGYTF. The CDR3 DNA follows: TGCAGTGCTACCCGGGACAGGGGATATGGCTACACCTTC.

The rearrangement uses TRBV11-2 and TRBJ2-1; 7 positions match TRBD2. This CDR3 spans 20 amino acids. The J segment lost 4 bases and the V segment lost 3 bases, leaving 21 bases of the junction unmatched. The germline V gene has CDR1 SGHAT and CDR2 FQNNGV. The CDR3 region is CASSFGFGLAVPSSYNEQFF. In nucleotides, the CDR3 is TGTGCCAGCAGCTTCGGGTTCGGCCTAGCGGTACCCAGCTCGTACAATGAGCAGTTCTTC.

This chain connects TRBV7-2 to TRBJ2-7; TRBD1 aligns across 8 bases. This CDR3 is built from 15 residues. V gave up 5 bases and J gave up 3 bases; unmatched junction bases: 9. CDR1 and CDR2 from the germline V gene are SGHTA and FQGNSA. The CDR3 DNA is TGTGCCAGCAGCCGAGACCGGGACAGGCTCTACGAGCAGTACTTC. It yields the protein CASSRDRDRLYEQYF. The full variable domain, its missing parts supplied by reference TRBV7-2 and TRBJ2-7, is GAGVSQSPSNKVTEKGKDVELRCDPISGHTALYWYRQSLGQGLEFLIYFQGNSAPDKSGLPSDRFSAERTGGSVSTLTIQRTQQEDSAVYLCASSRDRDRLYEQYFGPGTRLTVT.

Ten or more counts support this clonotype. The J gene is TRBJ2-5, the V gene TRBV12-3 or TRBV12-4; the match to TRBD2 covers 14 bases. The junction had 7 bases not matched to a gene; V was cut back by 6 bases and J by 4 bases. This CDR3 is built from 16 residues. The CDR3 nucleotides read TGTGCCAGCAGACGAGGACTAGCGGGGGGTTCAGAGACCCAGTACTTC. Translation gives CASRRGLAGGSETQYF.

This clonotype was seen more than once but under ten times. The chain recombines TRBV9 with TRBJ2-2; possibly TRBD1 for D (5 bases). V was cut by 0 bases and J by 6 bases, with 9 bases left in between. The CDR3 contains 14 residues. CDR1 and CDR2 from the germline V gene are SGDLS and YYNGEE. DNA for the CDR3: TGTGCCAGCAGCGTAGTATCAGGGCCCGGGGAGCTGTTTTTT. Protein product: CASSVVSGPGELFF.

J is TRBJ2-5 and V is TRBV2; D perhaps matches TRBD1 (6 bases). This CDR3 contains 14 residues. The V and J ends lost 8 bases and 4 bases respectively, with 17 bases between them. CDR1 and CDR2 (germline): SNHLY, FYNNEI. The CDR3 DNA reads as TGTGCCAGCGGATACAGGGCTGCCCGAGAGACCCAGTACTTC. It codes for CASGYRAARETQYF.

As concerns this clonotype: A read error may explain this, as a much larger clone is one base away. The CDR3 does not end in the conserved phenylalanine or tryptophan, so this is likely a read error. The rearrangement joins TRBV29-1 to TRBJ2-1, with a tentative D call TRBD1 (6 bases). Trimming pared 6 bases from V and 0 bases from J, leaving 12 bases between. This CDR3 spans 14 amino acids. Germline lookup yields CDR1 SQVTM and CDR2 ANQGSEA. The DNA for the CDR3 is TGCAGCGTACGTGACAGGAGCTCCTACAATGAGCAGTTCTAC. Amino acids: CSVRDRSSYNEQFY.

This chain connects TRBV7-9 to TRBJ2-7; D perhaps matches TRBD2 (5 bases). Germline V CDR1 and CDR2: SEHNR, FQNEAQ (reference sequence). The CDR3 loop spans 15 amino acids. V shed 5 bases and J shed 3 bases, with 17 bases lying between them. CDR3 in DNA: TGTGCCAGCAGCAAATCCGGAGGCTCTTACTACGAGCAGTACTTC. Its protein is CASSKSGGSYYEQYF.

This chain connects TRBV20-1 to TRBJ2-7, with 7 positions matching TRBD1. Germline V gene lookup returns CDR1 DFQATT and CDR2 SNEGSKA (reference sequence). CDR3 size: 14 residues. The V and J ends lost 0 bases and 3 bases, in that order; junction bases with no gene match: 5. For the CDR3, the DNA is TGCAGTGCTAGAGATCGGGACAGTCTCTACGAGCAGTACTTC. Its protein product is CSARDRDSLYEQYF.

This clonotype has more than one count but fewer than ten. The chain links TRBV12-3 or TRBV12-4 to TRBJ1-3, with TRBD1 as a possible D gene (6 bases). The length of the CDR3 is 13 residues. V was pared by 2 bases and J by 11 bases, with 13 bases between. CDR3 sequence: CASSLRGGSSIYF. CDR3 in DNA: TGTGCCAGCAGTTTAAGGGGGGGGTCCTCCATATATTTT.

The chain recombines TRBV7-2 with TRBJ2-3; the D gene is possibly TRBD1 (6 bases). V lost 6 bases, J lost 7 bases, and 11 bases lay in between. Germline V lookup: CDR1 SGHTA, CDR2 FQGNSA. The CDR3 loop spans 12 amino acids. CDR3 in DNA: TGTGCCAGCAGTAAACAGGGAAATACGCAGTATTTT. As protein: CASSKQGNTQYF.

This clonotype was recorded a few times. V usage is TRBV12-3 or TRBV12-4 and J usage is TRBJ1-2, with 10 bases fitting TRBD1. Trimming took 6 bases from V and 4 from J; bases not matched to a gene: 14. There are 17 residues in the CDR3. In DNA, the CDR3 is TGTGCCAGCAGACACGATCTCCGGGACAGGGGAGGCTATGGCTACACCTTC. Protein product: CASRHDLRDRGGYGYTF.

This clonotype was seen ten or more times. The chain joins TRBV7-6 to TRBJ2-7; no clear D. Germline CDR1 and CDR2: SGHVS and FNYEAQ. The V and J ends lost 0 bases and 2 bases respectively, with 5 bases between them. The CDR3 is 13 residues long. As DNA, the CDR3 is TGTGCCAGCAGCTTAGCGGTTGCCTACGAGCAGTACTTC. It specifies CASSLAVAYEQYF.

This clonotype was seen many times. The V gene is TRBV10-1, the J gene TRBJ2-1; unclear D gene. Deletions cut 7 bases from V and 7 bases from J, with 8 bases between. CDR3 length: 11 amino acids. Looked up from germline, CDR1 is WNHNN and CDR2 is SYGVQD (reference sequence). In DNA form, the CDR3 reads TGCGCCAGCACCAATTATAATGAGCAGTTCTTC. Protein sequence: CASTNYNEQFF.